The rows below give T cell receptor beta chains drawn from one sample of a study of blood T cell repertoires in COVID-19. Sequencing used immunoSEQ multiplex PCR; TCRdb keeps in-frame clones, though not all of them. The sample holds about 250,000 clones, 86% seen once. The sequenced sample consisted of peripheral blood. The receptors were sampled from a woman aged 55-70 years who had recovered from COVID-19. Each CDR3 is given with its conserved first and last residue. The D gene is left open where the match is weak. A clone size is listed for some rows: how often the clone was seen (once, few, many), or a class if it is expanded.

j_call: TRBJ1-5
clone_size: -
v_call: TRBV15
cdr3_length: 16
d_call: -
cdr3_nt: TGTGCCACCAGCAGAGGTGGGTCTGCGGGCAATCAGCCCCAGCATTTT
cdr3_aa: CATSRGGSAGNQPQHF

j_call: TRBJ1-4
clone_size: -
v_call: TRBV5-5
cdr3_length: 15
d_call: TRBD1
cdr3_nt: TGTGCCAGCAGCTTTTGGGGACAGCCGGGGGAAAAACTGTTTTTT
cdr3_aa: CASSFWGQPGEKLFF

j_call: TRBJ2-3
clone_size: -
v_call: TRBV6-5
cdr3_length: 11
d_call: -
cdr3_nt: TGTGCCAGCGGAGAGTTCTATACGCAGTATTTT
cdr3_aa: CASGEFYTQYF

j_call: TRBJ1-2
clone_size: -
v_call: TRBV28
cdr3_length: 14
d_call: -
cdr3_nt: TGTGCCAGCACCCTCGGAGGGGCTAACTATGGCTACACCTTC
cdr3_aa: CASTLGGANYGYTF

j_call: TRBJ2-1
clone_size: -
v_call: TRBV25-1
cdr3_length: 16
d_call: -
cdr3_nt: TGTGCCAGCAGTCGGGTGAGGGCTAATCGGAGGAATGAGCAGTTCTTC
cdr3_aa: CASSRVRANRRNEQFF

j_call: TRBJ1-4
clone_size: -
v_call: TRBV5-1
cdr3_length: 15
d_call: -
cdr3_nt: TGCGCCAGCAGCCAACAGTCGGGGGGCAGAGAAAAACTGTTTTTT
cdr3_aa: CASSQQSGGREKLFF

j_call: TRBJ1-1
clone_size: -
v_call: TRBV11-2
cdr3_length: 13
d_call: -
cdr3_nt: TGTGCCAGCAGCTTAGTCAGGGAAACTGAAGCTTTCTTT
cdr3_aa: CASSLVRETEAFF

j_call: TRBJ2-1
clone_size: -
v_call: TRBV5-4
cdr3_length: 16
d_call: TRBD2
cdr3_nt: TGTGCCAGCAGCACTCTGGGGGGGAGCTCCTACAATGAGCAGTTCTTC
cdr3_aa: CASSTLGGSSYNEQFF

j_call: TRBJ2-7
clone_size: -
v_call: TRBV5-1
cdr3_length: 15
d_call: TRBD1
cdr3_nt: TGCGCCAGCAGCTTTCGGGGACAGGGAAGTTACGAGCAGTACTTC
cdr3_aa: CASSFRGQGSYEQYF

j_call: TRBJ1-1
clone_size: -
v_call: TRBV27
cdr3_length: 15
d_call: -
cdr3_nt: TGTGCCAGCAGTACCCTGACAGGCGCGAACACTGAAGCTTTCTTT
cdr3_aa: CASSTLTGANTEAFF

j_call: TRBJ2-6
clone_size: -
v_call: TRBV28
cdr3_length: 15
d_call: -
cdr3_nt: TGTGCCAGCAGTTTGGGGGGAGCTGGGGCCAACGTCCTGACTTTC
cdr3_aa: CASSLGGAGANVLTF

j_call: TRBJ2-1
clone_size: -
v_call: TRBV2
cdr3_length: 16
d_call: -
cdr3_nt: TGTGCCAGCAGTGAAAGGGGGATATACTCCTACAATGAGCAGTTCTTC
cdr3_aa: CASSERGIYSYNEQFF

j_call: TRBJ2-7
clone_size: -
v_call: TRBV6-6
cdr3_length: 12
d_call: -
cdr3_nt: TGTGCCAGCAGAGTGGGGCCCTACGAGCAGTACTTC
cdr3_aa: CASRVGPYEQYF

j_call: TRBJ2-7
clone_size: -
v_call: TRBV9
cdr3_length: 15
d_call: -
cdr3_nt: TGTGCCAGCAGCGTAGCCTGGGACTTATCCTACGAGCAGTACTTC
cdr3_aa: CASSVAWDLSYEQYF

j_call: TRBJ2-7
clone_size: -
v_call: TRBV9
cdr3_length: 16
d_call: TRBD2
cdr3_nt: TGTGCCAGCAGCCCCGGGGGGGGACCCCAAACCTACGAGCAGTACTTC
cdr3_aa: CASSPGGGPQTYEQYF

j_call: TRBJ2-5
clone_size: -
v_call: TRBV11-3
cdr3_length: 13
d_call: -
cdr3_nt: TGTGCCAGCAGCATCGACAGTCAAGAGACCCAGTACTTC
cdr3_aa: CASSIDSQETQYF

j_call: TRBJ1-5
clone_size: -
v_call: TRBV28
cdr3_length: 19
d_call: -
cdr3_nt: TGTGCCAGCCTGTCGGAGGTGGGAAGACTTGGCTGGGGCAATCAGCCCCAGCATTTT
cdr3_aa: CASLSEVGRLGWGNQPQHF

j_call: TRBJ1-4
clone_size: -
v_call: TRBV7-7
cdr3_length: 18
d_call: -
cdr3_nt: TGTGCTAGCAGCGCAAGGCTCAGGGGCCTTGCAACTAATGAAAAACTGTTTTTT
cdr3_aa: CASSARLRGLATNEKLFF

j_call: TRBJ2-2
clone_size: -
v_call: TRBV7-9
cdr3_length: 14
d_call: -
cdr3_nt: TGTGCCAGCAGCCGGCGGGGAAACACCGGGGAGCTGTTTTTT
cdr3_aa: CASSRRGNTGELFF

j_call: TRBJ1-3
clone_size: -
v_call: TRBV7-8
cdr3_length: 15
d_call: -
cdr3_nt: TGTGCCAGCAGCTTAGGTCCCCAGATAGGAAACACCATATATTTT
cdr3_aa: CASSLGPQIGNTIYF

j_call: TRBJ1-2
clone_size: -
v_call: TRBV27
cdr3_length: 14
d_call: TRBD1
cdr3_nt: TGTGCCAGCAGTCCGCGGACAGGGGGGGATGGCTACACCTTC
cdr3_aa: CASSPRTGGDGYTF

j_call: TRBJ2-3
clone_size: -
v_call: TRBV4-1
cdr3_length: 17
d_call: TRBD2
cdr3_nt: TGCGCCAGCAGCCAAACTGGACTAGCAGATAGCACAGATACGCAGTATTTT
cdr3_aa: CASSQTGLADSTDTQYF

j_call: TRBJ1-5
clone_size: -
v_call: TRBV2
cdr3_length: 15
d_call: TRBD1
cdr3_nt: TGTGCCAGCAGACTATACGGACAGGGAAATCAGCCCCAGCATTTT
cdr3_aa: CASRLYGQGNQPQHF

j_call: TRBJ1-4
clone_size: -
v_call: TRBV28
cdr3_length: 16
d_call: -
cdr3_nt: TGTGCCAGCCTAGGGGCAGGGTCGGGGGTTTTTGAAAAACTGTTTTTT
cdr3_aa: CASLGAGSGVFEKLFF

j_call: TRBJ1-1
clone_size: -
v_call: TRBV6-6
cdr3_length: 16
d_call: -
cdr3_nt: TGTGCCAGCAGCAAGATCCAGGGAAGGGGAACGACTGAAGCTTTCTTT
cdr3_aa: CASSKIQGRGTTEAFF

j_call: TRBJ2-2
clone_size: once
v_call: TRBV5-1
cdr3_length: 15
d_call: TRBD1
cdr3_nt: TGCGCCAGCAGCCTGGGGACAGCAAACACCGGGGAGCTGTTTTTT
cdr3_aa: CASSLGTANTGELFF

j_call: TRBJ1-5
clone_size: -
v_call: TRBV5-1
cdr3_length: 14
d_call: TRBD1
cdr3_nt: TGCGCCAGCAGCCCAGGGACAGGGAATCAGCCCCAGCATTTT
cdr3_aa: CASSPGTGNQPQHF

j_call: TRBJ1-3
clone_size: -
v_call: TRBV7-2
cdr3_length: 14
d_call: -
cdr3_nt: TGTGCCAGCAGCTCGACAGCTTCTGGAAACACCATATATTTT
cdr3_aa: CASSSTASGNTIYF

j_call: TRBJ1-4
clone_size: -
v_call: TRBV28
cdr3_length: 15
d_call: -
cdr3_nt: TGTGCCAGCAAGGTTGGGGGCGCGAGTAATGAAAAACTGTTTTTT
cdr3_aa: CASKVGGASNEKLFF

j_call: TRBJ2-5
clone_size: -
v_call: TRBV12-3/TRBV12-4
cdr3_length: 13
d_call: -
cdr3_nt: TGTGCCAGCAGTTTTTCAGGGAAAGAGACCCAGTACTTC
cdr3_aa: CASSFSGKETQYF

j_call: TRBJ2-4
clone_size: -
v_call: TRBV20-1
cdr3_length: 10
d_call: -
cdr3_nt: TGCAGTGCCAAACGCGACATTCAGTACTTC
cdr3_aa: CSAKRDIQYF

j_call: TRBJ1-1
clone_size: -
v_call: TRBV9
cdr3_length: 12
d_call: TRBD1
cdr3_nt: TGTGCCAGCAGCGTACCACAGGGGCAAGTTTTCTTT
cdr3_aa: CASSVPQGQVFF

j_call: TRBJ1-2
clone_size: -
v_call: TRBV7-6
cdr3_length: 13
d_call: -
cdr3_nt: TGTGCCAGCAGCTTAACGGAGGGCGGTGGCTACACCTTC
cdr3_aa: CASSLTEGGGYTF

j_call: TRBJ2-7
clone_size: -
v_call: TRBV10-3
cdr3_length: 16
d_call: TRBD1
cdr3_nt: TGTGCCATCAGTGACGTTTTAACAGGGGCCTCTTACGAGCAGTACTTC
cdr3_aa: CAISDVLTGASYEQYF

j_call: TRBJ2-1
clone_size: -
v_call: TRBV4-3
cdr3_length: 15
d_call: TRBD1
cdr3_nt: TGCGCCAGCAGCCAGCACAGGGGGACCTACAATGAGCAGTTCTTC
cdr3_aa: CASSQHRGTYNEQFF

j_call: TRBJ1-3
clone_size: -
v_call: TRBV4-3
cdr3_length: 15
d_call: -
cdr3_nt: TGCGCCAGCAGCCAAGGGGGCAGCTCTGGAAACACCATATATTTT
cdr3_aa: CASSQGGSSGNTIYF

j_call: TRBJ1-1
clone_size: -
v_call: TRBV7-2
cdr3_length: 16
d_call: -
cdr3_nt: TGTGCCAGCAGCCCACTCTATCTCGGGAGGAACACTGAAGCTTTCTTT
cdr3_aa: CASSPLYLGRNTEAFF

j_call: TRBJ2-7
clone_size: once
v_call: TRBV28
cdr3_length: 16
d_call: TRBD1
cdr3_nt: TGTGCCAGCAGAGGACGGGCAGGACAGGGGTCCTACGAGCAGTACTTC
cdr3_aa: CASRGRAGQGSYEQYF

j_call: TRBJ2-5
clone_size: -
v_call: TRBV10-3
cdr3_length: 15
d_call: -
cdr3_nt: TGTGCCATCAGTGATCAGGGCAGAAGTTCGGAGACCCAGTACTTC
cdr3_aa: CAISDQGRSSETQYF

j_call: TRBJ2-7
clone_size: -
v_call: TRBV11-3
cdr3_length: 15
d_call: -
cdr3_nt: TGTGCCAGCACCGCGGAGGGTCAGGACTCCTACGAGCAGTACTTC
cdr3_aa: CASTAEGQDSYEQYF

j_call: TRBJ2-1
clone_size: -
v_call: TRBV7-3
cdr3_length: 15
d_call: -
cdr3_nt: TGTGCCAGCAGCTTAACGCGGGTTCGATTCGATGAGCAGTTCTTC
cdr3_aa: CASSLTRVRFDEQFF

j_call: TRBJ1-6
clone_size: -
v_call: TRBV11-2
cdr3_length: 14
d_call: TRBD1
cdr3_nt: TGTGCCAGCAGCCTAGGACAGGGGAATTCACCCCTCCACTTT
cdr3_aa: CASSLGQGNSPLHF